These 11 T cell receptor beta chains came from one sample sequenced in a study of T cell repertoires in ileal Crohn's disease. Clones were sequenced by immunoSEQ multiplex PCR, and TCRdb holds only the in-frame ones, with some missing. Of about 15,000 clones listed, about 82% were seen once; the top ten hold 6% to 6.5%. The sample taken for sequencing was ileal tissue. These receptors all come from an adult with Crohn's disease.

The chain links TRBV9 to TRBJ2-2; no firm D call. Germline-derived CDR1 and CDR2 are SGDLS and YYNGEE. V was trimmed by 8 bases and J by 5 bases, leaving 10 bases between them. The CDR3 loop spans 12 amino acids. The CDR3 nucleotides read TGTGCCAGTAGTACAGCTACCGGGGAGCTGTTTTTT. Protein product: CASSTATGELFF. The full variable domain, rest sourced from reference TRBV9 and TRBJ2-2, is DSGVTQTPKHLITATGQRVTLRCSPRSGDLSVYWYQQSLDQGLQFLIQYYNGEERAKGNILERFSAQQFPDLHSELNLSSLELGDSALYFCASSTATGELFFGEGSRLTVL.

The V gene is TRBV27, the J gene TRBJ1-5, with 8 bases aligning to TRBD1. Germline CDR1 reads MNHEY; CDR2 reads SMNVEV (reference sequence). Trimming at V came to 3 bases and at J to 6 bases, leaving 7 bases not matched to a gene. The CDR3 has 15 residues. CDR3 DNA: TGTGCCAGCAGTTTGGGGTACCAGGGGGCTCAGCCCCAGCATTTT. As protein: CASSLGYQGAQPQHF.

V usage is TRBV7-2 and J usage is TRBJ2-7; D perhaps matches TRBD1 (5 bases). The CDR3 sequence is 17 residues long. The V gene lost 5 bases and the J gene lost 0 bases, with 20 bases spanning the gap. Germline CDR1 and CDR2: SGHTA and FQGNSA. The chain's CDR3 is CASSPAGALLSSYEQYF. CDR3 DNA sequence: TGTGCCAGCAGCCCGGCTGGGGCTTTATTGAGCTCCTACGAGCAGTACTTC. Supplemented by reference TRBV7-2 and TRBJ2-7, the full variable domain reads GAGVSQSPSNKVTEKGKDVELRCDPISGHTALYWYRQSLGQGLEFLIYFQGNSAPDKSGLPSDRFSAERTGGSVSTLTIQRTQQEDSAVYLCASSPAGALLSSYEQYFGPGTRLTVT.

V and J are TRBV10-2 and TRBJ2-7; D gene unclear. This CDR3 has 12 residues. The germline V and J ends were trimmed by 4 bases and 3 bases, with 7 bases remaining between them. CDR1 WSHSY and CDR2 SAAADI come from the germline V gene. In DNA, the CDR3 is TGCGCCAGCAGTGCTACTTACTACGAGCAGTACTTC. It encodes CASSATYYEQYF.

As to this clone: This sample also contains other DNA sequences that code for the same CDR3. The rearrangement uses TRBV2 and TRBJ1-5, with 9 bases identical to TRBD1. With 3 bases clipped from V and 0 bases from J, the junction kept 3 bases outside the gene matches. This CDR3 has 16 amino acids. CDR1 is SNHLY and CDR2 is FYNNEI in the germline V gene. The CDR3 spells CASSDGQGYSNQPQHF. The DNA for the CDR3 is TGTGCCAGCAGTGACGGACAGGGGTATAGCAATCAGCCCCAGCATTTT.

This chain connects TRBV9 to TRBJ2-1; weak D call: TRBD1 (7 bases). V lost 4 bases to trimming and J lost 5 bases, with 19 bases between them. The CDR3 is made up of 16 amino acids. Germline lookup yields CDR1 SGDLS and CDR2 YYNGEE. The CDR3 nucleotides are TGTGCCAGCAGCCCCGTTGGAGGGGGCCCTGACAATGAGCAGTTCTTC. Translated: CASSPVGGGPDNEQFF.

The genes are TRBV29-1 and TRBJ2-1, with 10 positions matching TRBD1. The V gene end was trimmed by 2 bases and the J gene end by 7 bases; junction bases not matched to a gene: 17. This CDR3 spans 18 amino acids. Germline-derived CDR1 and CDR2 are SQVTM and ANQGSEA. CDR3 protein: CSVEIRGTGARGWNEQFF. The CDR3, as DNA: TGCAGCGTTGAAATAAGGGGGACAGGGGCCAGAGGTTGGAATGAGCAGTTCTTC.

The V gene is TRBV19, the J gene TRBJ2-7; tentatively, D is TRBD1 (6 bases). CDR3 length: 13 amino acids. Germline loops: CDR1 LNHDA, CDR2 SQIVND (reference sequence). Trimming cost V 5 bases and J 6 bases, with 14 bases left between them. CDR3 in DNA: TGTGCCAGTAGTCCAGACAGGTTTATCGAGCAGTACTTC. Encoded protein: CASSPDRFIEQYF.

This clone was seen a handful of times. This chain connects TRBV27 to TRBJ2-2, with D hard to call. V was trimmed by 6 bases and J by 7 bases, leaving 9 bases between them. CDR3 size: 12 residues. CDR1 and CDR2 (germline): MNHEY, SMNVEV (reference sequence). This CDR3 is CASSFRIGELFF. In nucleotides, the CDR3 is TGTGCCAGCAGCTTCAGGATCGGGGAGCTGTTTTTT.

By proportion, this clone is medium-sized. The rearrangement links TRBV5-1 to TRBJ2-7; D possibly corresponds to TRBD1 (5 bases). Germline V gene lookup returns CDR1 SGHRS and CDR2 YFSETQ. CDR3 length: 12 residues. Trimming took off 4 bases at V and 5 bases at J, with 10 bases between the two ends. The CDR3 bases are TGCGCCAGCAGCACACAGGCTGACGAGCAGTACTTC. Translating gives CASSTQADEQYF.

The chain recombines TRBV7-7 with TRBJ2-7; 10 positions match TRBD1. Germline V gives CDR1 SSHAT, CDR2 FNYEAQ (reference sequence). This CDR3 comprises 14 residues. Trimming at V came to 5 bases and at J to 2 bases, leaving 3 bases not matched to a gene. Here the CDR3 DNA reads TGTGCCAGCAGCCCGGACAGGGGGACCTACGAGCAGTACTTC. Its protein is CASSPDRGTYEQYF.